The source of this TCR beta chain is a study of control samples from healthy donors and cancer patients. This clone has only one observation. The CDR3 loop spans 16 amino acids. Deletions cut 0 bases from V and 1 base from J, with 12 bases between. Germline V CDR1 and CDR2: MNHEY, SVGEGT. Some clones are missing from TCRdb's copy, which holds only in-frame ones; the method was immunoSEQ multiplex PCR. The sample holds approximately 87,000 clones, 86% seen once. The sample consisted of blood. This receptor was identified in a woman between 45 and 65 years old in good health. The gene calls are TRBV6-2 or TRBV6-3 and TRBJ1-1; D is ambiguous. The CDR3 region has the DNA TGTGCCAGCAGTTACTCCCTAGACGAGGGGAACACTGAAGCTTTCTTT. Translating it yields CASSYSLDEGNTEAFF.